A selection of T cell receptor beta chains follows, all from one sample in a study of T cell responses to AZD1222 COVID-19 vaccine. Sequencing used immunoSEQ multiplex PCR; TCRdb keeps in-frame clones, though not all of them. The sample lists some 140,000 clones; about 92% were seen once. This specimen was peripheral blood, taken on day 0 of AZD1222 vaccination. The receptor set was obtained from an adult in good health. The CDR3 runs from the conserved cysteine through the conserved F or W. D genes are given only for firm matches. Clone size appears in some rows only: once, few, many, or a class for an expanded clone.

cdr3_aa cdr3_nt j_call d_call cdr3_length v_call clone_size
CASSSRPDQQYF TGTGCCAGCAGCTCACGGCCGGATCAGCAGTACTTC TRBJ2-7 . 12 TRBV3-1/TRBV3-2 .
CASSLTNYGYTF TGTGCCAGCAGTTTGACTAACTATGGCTACACCTTC TRBJ1-2 . 12 TRBV12-3/TRBV12-4 few
CASSYGREGVLATQYF TGTGCCAGCAGTTACGGCCGGGAGGGTGTTTTAGCGACCCAGTACTTC TRBJ2-5 TRBD2 16 TRBV6-6 .
CASSPTGAAYNEQFF TGTGCCAGCAGCCCCACAGGGGCGGCCTACAATGAGCAGTTCTTC TRBJ2-1 TRBD1 15 TRBV5-6 .
CASSLSSGKGYGYTF TGTGCCAGCAGTTTATCCTCAGGCAAGGGCTATGGCTACACCTTC TRBJ1-2 . 15 TRBV27 few
CASSRPGKDTQYF TGTGCCAGCAGTCGCCCCGGAAAAGATACGCAGTATTTT TRBJ2-3 . 13 TRBV6-5 .
CASSQDRGFRGASTDTQYF TGTGCCAGCAGCCAAGATCGAGGATTCCGGGGGGCTAGCACAGATACGCAGTATTTT TRBJ2-3 . 19 TRBV14 .
CASSLTGTSTEQYF TGTGCCAGCAGCTTAACTGGGACTAGTACCGAGCAGTACTTC TRBJ2-7 TRBD2 14 TRBV7-3 .
CASTPMGGQGRRVQHF TGTGCCAGCACGCCGATGGGGGGACAGGGGAGAAGGGTCCAGCATTTT TRBJ1-5 TRBD1 16 TRBV7-2 .
CASSFRGMNTEAFF TGTGCCAGCAGTTTTCGAGGAATGAACACTGAAGCTTTCTTT TRBJ1-1 . 14 TRBV27 .
CASSLDRGRDGYTF TGTGCCAGCAGTCTGGACAGGGGAAGAGATGGCTACACCTTC TRBJ1-2 TRBD1 14 TRBV6-5 .
CASSSGGLSGNTIYF TGTGCCAGCAGTTCCGGGGGGCTCTCGGGAAACACCATATATTTT TRBJ1-3 . 15 TRBV6-5 once
CASSLVGGAGYGYTF TGCGCCAGCAGCTTGGTCGGGGGGGCTGGCTATGGCTACACCTTC TRBJ1-2 . 15 TRBV5-1 .
CASSPRTGGQPQHF TGTGCCAGCAGCCCGCGGACAGGAGGCCAGCCCCAGCATTTT TRBJ1-5 TRBD1 14 TRBV7-8 once